These 13 T cell receptor beta chains were all obtained from the same sample, sequenced in a study of blood T cell repertoires in COVID-19. The protocol was immunoSEQ multiplex PCR, while the TCRdb copy is restricted to in-frame clones and leaves out a portion. The repertoire consists of 110,000 to 150,000 clones, with 78% occurring once and the leading ten covering about 2%. The sample consisted of peripheral blood. Receptors originate from a woman aged 60 to 75 with acute or convalescent COVID-19.

The chain uses TRBV30 and TRBJ1-5, with D perhaps TRBD1 (6 bases). This CDR3 has 14 residues. CDR1 and CDR2 (germline): GTSNPN, SVGIG (reference sequence). Trimming left V 3 bases short and J 7 bases short, with 16 bases between. The CDR3 loop is CAWRLQGSGQPQHF. In DNA form, the CDR3 reads TGTGCCTGGAGGCTGCAGGGGTCGGGGCAGCCCCAGCATTTT.

This rearrangement joins TRBV5-1 to TRBJ2-5; 8 nucleotides match TRBD1. Germline V gene sequence: CDR1 SGHRS, CDR2 YFSETQ. Trimming at V came to 0 bases and at J to 1 base, leaving 5 bases not matched to a gene. CDR3 size: 16 residues. The CDR3 protein is CASSLAAGGGQETQYF. The CDR3 DNA is TGCGCCAGCAGCTTGGCCGCAGGGGGCGGCCAAGAGACCCAGTACTTC.

Concerning this clone: Other DNA variants within this sample encode the same CDR3. This sequence joins TRBV28 and TRBJ1-6; D gene uncertain. The CDR3 has 11 residues. Germline V CDR1 and CDR2: MDHEN, SYDVKM. Trimming shortened V by 6 bases and J by 6 bases, and 3 bases separated the two germline ends. CDR3 in DNA: TGTGCCAGCAGCCGTAATTCACCCCTCCACTTT. Amino acid sequence: CASSRNSPLHF.

The chain carries TRBV19 and TRBJ2-7; 12 nucleotides align to TRBD2. Germline CDR1 is LNHDA and CDR2 is SQIVND (reference sequence). The CDR3 is 14 residues long. J gave up 6 bases and V 3 bases, and 3 bases lay outside the gene matches. The CDR3 loop is CASSIGGLAGEQYF. As DNA, the CDR3 is TGTGCCAGTAGTATTGGGGGACTAGCGGGCGAGCAGTACTTC.

This clone was counted a few times. The chain combines TRBV7-2 with TRBJ1-1; 8 bases map to TRBD1. This CDR3 has 19 amino acids. V lost 2 bases, J lost 3 bases, and 17 bases stayed unmatched. Germline CDR1 is SGHTA and CDR2 is FQGNSA. CDR3 sequence reads: CASSLRWPRDRQADTEAFF. The CDR3, as DNA: TGTGCCAGCAGCTTAAGGTGGCCCCGGGACAGGCAAGCAGACACTGAAGCTTTCTTT.

The CDR3 here is CASSQGTGSNQPQHF. As DNA, the CDR3 is TGCGCCAGCAGCCAAGGGACAGGCTCCAATCAGCCCCAGCATTTT. The chain uses TRBV4-1 and TRBJ1-5; 7 bases align to TRBD1. This CDR3 contains 15 residues. V shed 1 base, J shed 3 bases, and the junction held 3 bases outside the gene matches. The germline V gene has CDR1 MGHRA and CDR2 YSYEKL.

This rearrangement joins TRBV28 to TRBJ2-7, with 12 bases aligning to TRBD1. The V and J ends lost 8 bases and 5 bases, in that order; junction bases with no gene match: 4. CDR1 and CDR2 (germline): MDHEN, SYDVKM. The CDR3 loop spans 13 amino acids. This CDR3 is CASGGQGANEQYF. DNA of the CDR3: TGTGCCAGCGGGGGACAGGGGGCTAACGAGCAGTACTTC. Based on the CDR3 plus reference TRBV28 and TRBJ2-7, the full variable domain is DVKVTQSSRYLVKRTGEKVFLECVQDMDHENMFWYRQDPGLGLRLIYFSYDVKMKEKGDIPEGYSVSREKKERFSLILESASTNQTSMYLCASGGQGANEQYFGPGTRLTVT.

The chain links TRBV13 to TRBJ2-2; TRBD2 aligns across 12 bases. Germline V CDR1 and CDR2: PRHDT, FYEKMQ (reference sequence). The CDR3 runs to 16 residues. With 5 bases clipped from V and 7 bases from J, the junction kept 8 bases outside the gene matches. Here the CDR3 reads CASSPLAGGRHGELFF. DNA of the CDR3: TGTGCCAGCAGCCCCCTAGCGGGAGGGCGGCACGGGGAGCTGTTTTTT.

The V and J genes are TRBV28 and TRBJ2-5, with TRBD1 matching 7 bases. The CDR3 totals 13 residues. Germline V gives CDR1 MDHEN, CDR2 SYDVKM. J lost 3 bases, V lost 6 bases, and 4 bases had no gene match. Here the CDR3 reads CASSPGTEETQYF. The CDR3 DNA reads TGTGCCAGCAGCCCCGGGACAGAAGAGACCCAGTACTTC.

This clone was picked up a small number of times. The V gene is TRBV6-5, the J gene TRBJ2-7; 13 bases fit TRBD2. The V gene's germline CDR1 is MNHEY and CDR2 SVGAGI. This CDR3 is 16 amino acids long. The trim removed 2 bases at V and 6 bases at J, leaving 7 bases unmatched. The chain's CDR3 is CASSYRTSGRNSEQYF. CDR3 DNA sequence: TGTGCCAGCAGTTACCGGACTAGCGGGAGAAACAGCGAGCAGTACTTC.

The CDR3 DNA sequence: TGTGCCAGCAGCCAGACACTAGCGGGAGTGGATGGGTTCTTC. Translation gives CASSQTLAGVDGFF. The chain couples TRBV6-5 to TRBJ2-1; 11 bases are a match to TRBD2. The CDR3 runs to 14 residues. Germline CDR1 MNHEY, CDR2 SVGAGI. J lost 15 bases, V lost 6 bases, and 13 bases had no gene match.

The chain carries TRBV28 and TRBJ1-5; tentative D call: TRBD1 (6 bases). Deletions cut 7 bases from V and 2 bases from J, with 18 bases between. Germline CDR1 MDHEN, CDR2 SYDVKM. There are 16 residues in the CDR3. The CDR3 sequence: CASIEGGGLGNQPQHF. The CDR3 region has the DNA TGTGCCAGCATTGAGGGCGGGGGCTTGGGCAATCAGCCCCAGCATTTT.

The chain links TRBV7-9 to TRBJ2-3; D unclear. V was pared by 3 bases and J by 2 bases, with 9 bases between. The length of the CDR3 is 14 residues. Germline values: CDR1 SEHNR, CDR2 FQNEAQ (reference sequence). The CDR3 DNA is TGTGCCAGCAGCTTCCGCGGTAACACAGATACGCAGTATTTT. Translating gives CASSFRGNTDTQYF.